A single sample is the source of the 4 T cell receptor beta chains below, sequenced in a study of blood T cell repertoires in COVID-19. Profiling relied on immunoSEQ multiplex PCR, and the TCRdb table lists in-frame clones only, not all of them. The sample lists 220,000 or so clones; around 86% were seen once. Sequenced: peripheral blood. These TCRs come from a man aged 60-69 years who had recovered from COVID-19.

The table lists this clone with a count of one. This sequence joins TRBV19 and TRBJ2-3, with D hard to call. V was clipped by 1 base and J by 5 bases, with 13 bases between them. Germline CDR1 LNHDA, CDR2 SQIVND (reference sequence). The CDR3 consists of 15 residues. CDR3: CASSIGGDSLDTQYF. In DNA form, the CDR3 reads TGTGCCAGTAGTATAGGAGGCGACTCCTTAGATACGCAGTATTTT.

The CDR3 DNA reads TGTGCCAGCAGTCAACAGCTACCCAGCTCCTACAATGAGCAGTTCTTC. This gives the protein CASSQQLPSSYNEQFF. The chain couples TRBV6-2 or TRBV6-3 to TRBJ2-1; D gene unclear. CDR1 and CDR2 (germline): MNHEY, SVGEGT. V was cut by 5 bases and J by 0 bases, with 14 bases left in between. The length of the CDR3 is 16 residues.

The V call is TRBV28, the J call TRBJ1-2; 7 bases line up with TRBD1. Germline loops: CDR1 MDHEN, CDR2 SYDVKM. The junction had 9 bases not matched to a gene; V was cut back by 8 bases and J by 0 bases. This CDR3 is 15 amino acids long. The CDR3 here is CASAQGGGPNYGYTF. The CDR3 nucleotides read TGTGCCAGCGCGCAGGGGGGCGGCCCTAACTATGGCTACACCTTC.

This clone was observed a handful of times. This CDR3 reads CASSQDRTVRLDSPLHF. The CDR3, as DNA: TGTGCCAGCAGCCAAGATCGAACGGTACGATTGGATTCACCCCTCCACTTT. This sequence joins TRBV3-1 (or the pseudogene TRBV3-2) and TRBJ1-6; D is unclear. Germline CDR1 and CDR2: LGHDT and YNNKEL (reference sequence). The V end was cut by 0 bases, the J end by 8 bases, with 17 bases between. The CDR3 is made up of 17 amino acids.